These 13 T cell receptor beta chains came from one sample sequenced in a study of blood T cell repertoires in COVID-19. Sequencing was performed with immunoSEQ multiplex PCR; in TCRdb, only in-frame clones are kept and a portion is missing. The table has hundreds of thousands of clones, about 90% seen once; the top ten hold approximately 3.5%. The sample was peripheral blood. These receptors came from a young woman who had recovered from COVID-19.

This chain connects TRBV19 to TRBJ1-1; D remains ambiguous. The V gene lost 5 bases and the J gene lost 0 bases, with 7 bases spanning the gap. The CDR3 contains 13 residues. Germline lookup yields CDR1 LNHDA and CDR2 SQIVND (reference sequence). The DNA for the CDR3 is TGTGCCAGTAGTGATTACTTGAACACTGAAGCTTTCTTT. Its protein product is CASSDYLNTEAFF.

The chain recombines TRBV19 with TRBJ2-2; 9 positions match TRBD1. The germline CDR1 and CDR2 sequences are LNHDA and SQIVND (reference sequence). This CDR3 has 17 amino acids. V gave up 1 base and J gave up 1 base; unmatched junction bases: 4. CDR3 sequence (DNA): TGTGCCAGTAGTATAGTAACAGGGGGCCTGAACACCGGGGAGCTGTTTTTT. It specifies CASSIVTGGLNTGELFF.

This clone was seen a single time. In nucleotides, the CDR3 is TGTGCCAGCAGTCGTCCGGCAGACAGTAGCAATCAGCCCCAGCATTTT. As protein: CASSRPADSSNQPQHF. V and J are TRBV7-9 and TRBJ1-5; D is perhaps TRBD1 (5 bases). V was clipped by 6 bases and J by 0 bases, with 15 bases between them. The CDR3 loop spans 16 amino acids. CDR1 and CDR2 from the germline V gene are SEHNR and FQNEAQ (reference sequence). Using reference TRBV7-9 and TRBJ1-5 for the parts outside the CDR3, the full variable domain is DTGVSQNPRHKITKRGQNVTFRCDPISEHNRLYWYRQTLGQGPEFLTYFQNEAQLEKSRLLSDRFSAERPKGSFSTLEIQRTEQGDSAMYLCASSRPADSSNQPQHFGDGTRLSIL.

The chain uses TRBV6-2 or TRBV6-3 and TRBJ2-7; 7 bases fit TRBD1. Looked up from germline, CDR1 is MNHEY and CDR2 is SVGEGT. The V gene end was trimmed by 5 bases and the J gene end by 4 bases; junction bases not matched to a gene: 5. The CDR3 has 13 residues. The CDR3 loop reads CASSQTGDYEQYV. The CDR3 DNA follows: TGTGCCAGCAGTCAAACAGGGGATTACGAGCAGTACGTC.

For the CDR3, the DNA is TGTGCCAGCAGCCCAAGGTGGGGGGGAGACGAGACCCAGTACTTC. Encoded protein: CASSPRWGGDETQYF. This chain joins TRBV7-9 and TRBJ2-5, with 7 bases identical to TRBD2. V shed 5 bases, J shed 5 bases, and the junction held 11 bases outside the gene matches. Germline loops: CDR1 SEHNR, CDR2 FQNEAQ (reference sequence). The CDR3 runs to 15 residues.

The rearrangement joins TRBV7-2 to TRBJ2-6, with D possibly TRBD1 on 6 matching bases. The CDR3 contains 15 residues. Germline CDR1 reads SGHTA; CDR2 reads FQGNSA. The germline V and J ends were trimmed by 2 bases and 2 bases, with 7 bases remaining between them. CDR3 coding DNA: TGTGCCAGCAGCTTACAGGGGCCTGGGGCCAACGTCCTGACTTTC. Residues: CASSLQGPGANVLTF.

This chain uses TRBV28 with TRBJ2-2, with 13 bases identical to TRBD2. The germline V gene has CDR1 MDHEN and CDR2 SYDVKM. J was trimmed by 3 bases and V by 3 bases; bases with no gene match: 7. This CDR3 spans 18 amino acids. CDR3 DNA sequence: TGTGCCAGCAGTTTCTCCGGACTAGCGGGAGTTGACACCGGGGAGCTGTTTTTT. It codes for CASSFSGLAGVDTGELFF. The whole variable domain, remainder taken from reference TRBV28 and TRBJ2-2, is DVKVTQSSRYLVKRTGEKVFLECVQDMDHENMFWYRQDPGLGLRLIYFSYDVKMKEKGDIPEGYSVSREKKERFSLILESASTNQTSMYLCASSFSGLAGVDTGELFFGEGSRLTVL.

V is TRBV27 and J is TRBJ1-1; D is ambiguous. The CDR3 runs 14 residues. CDR1 and CDR2 (germline): MNHEY, SMNVEV (reference sequence). V dropped 1 base and J dropped 2 bases, with 8 bases sitting between them. In nucleotides, the CDR3 is TGTGCCAGCAGTTTATTGACAACTAACACTGAAGCTTTCTTT. This translates into CASSLLTTNTEAFF.

This clone occurred once. J is TRBJ1-2 and V is TRBV6-2 or TRBV6-3; 7 bases map to TRBD1. The CDR3 consists of 14 residues. In germline, CDR1 is MNHEY, CDR2 SVGEGT. Trimming removed 4 bases from V and 3 bases from J; junction bases left unmatched: 5. This CDR3 is CASSSLQGYYGYTF. The CDR3 DNA is TGTGCCAGCAGTTCCTTACAGGGGTACTATGGCTACACCTTC.

This sequence joins TRBV9 and TRBJ2-1; 14 bases are a match to TRBD2. The trim removed 7 bases at V and 9 bases at J, leaving 9 bases unmatched. The CDR3 runs 15 residues. Germline V lookup: CDR1 SGDLS, CDR2 YYNGEE. The CDR3 loop is CASGFGTSGSSEQFF. CDR3 bases: TGTGCCAGCGGCTTCGGGACTAGCGGGAGTAGTGAGCAGTTCTTC.

This chain connects TRBV6-5 to TRBJ2-2, with D unresolved. Trimming pared 0 bases from V and 6 bases from J, leaving 11 bases between. Germline assignment: CDR1 MNHEY and CDR2 SVGAGI. The CDR3 loop spans 15 amino acids. Written as DNA, the CDR3 is TGTGCCAGCAGTTACTCGAGCCCACGGGCCGGGGAGCTGTTTTTT. Protein product: CASSYSSPRAGELFF.

This chain joins TRBV6-1 and TRBJ1-5, with no clear D. The CDR3 runs 12 residues. V shed 7 bases and J shed 6 bases, with 10 bases lying between them. Germline V CDR1 and CDR2: MNHNS, SASEGT. CDR3 bases: TGTGCCAGCACCCTACGGGGTCAGCCCCAGCATTTT. Its protein product is CASTLRGQPQHF.

The chain uses TRBV29-1 and TRBJ1-2, with D possibly matching TRBD1 (6 bases). Germline V gene sequence: CDR1 SQVTM, CDR2 ANQGSEA. The CDR3 is made up of 13 amino acids. V was shortened by 5 bases and J by 9 bases, with 19 bases between the two germline ends. DNA of the CDR3: TGCAGCGTTAGGAGGGGGGGGCCAGAGAGCTACACCTTC. Residues: CSVRRGGPESYTF.